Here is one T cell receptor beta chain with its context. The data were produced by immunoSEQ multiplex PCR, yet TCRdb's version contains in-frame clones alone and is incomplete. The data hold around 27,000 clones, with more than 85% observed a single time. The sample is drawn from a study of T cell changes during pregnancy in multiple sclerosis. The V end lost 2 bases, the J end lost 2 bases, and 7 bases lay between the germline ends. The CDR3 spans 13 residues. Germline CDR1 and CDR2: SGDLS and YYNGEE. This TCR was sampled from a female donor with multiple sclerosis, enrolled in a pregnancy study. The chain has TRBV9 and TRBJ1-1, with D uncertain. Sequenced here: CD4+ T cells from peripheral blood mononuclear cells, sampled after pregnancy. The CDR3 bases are TGTGCCAGCAGCGTCCGTAGAAACACTGAAGCTTTCTTT. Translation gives CASSVRRNTEAFF.